This record concerns one T cell receptor (beta chain) sequence. Its antigen is not known. The length of the CDR3 is 13 residues. Trimming removed 6 bases from V and 2 bases from J, with 11 bases in between. Germline CDR1 is MDHEN and CDR2 is SYDVKM. The entry originates in a study of shared clonotypes between healthy human individuals. Study-level points and caveats: Clonotype sharing among the donors was expected to vary with sequencing depth. Genetic and exposure-history diversity was limited by the few donors.

Only in-frame clones appear in the TCRdb table, and some are missing; sequencing was by immunoSEQ multiplex PCR. Here the sample spans a few hundred thousand clones, about 95% being singletons. Terminally differentiated effector memory CD45RA+ cells were left out of the naive CD8 fraction, which was CD45RO-negative and positively selected for CCR7. The study drew its donors from healthy HIV-negative adults without recent acute infections or vaccinations. This receptor was identified in a woman aged 25 to 39 in good health. Sequenced material: naive CD8+ T cells sorted from blood. The chain employs TRBV28 and TRBJ2-7; perhaps D is TRBD1 or TRBD2 (5 bases each). Here the CDR3 reads CASRRGYTYEQYF. In nucleotides, the CDR3 is TGTGCCAGCAGGAGGGGCTACACCTACGAGCAGTACTTC.